This TCR beta chain was retrieved from a study of blood T cell repertoires in COVID-19. In the study overall: Both acute and convalescent COVID-19 samples were obtained from the United States, Italy and Spain. PBMCs, B-cell-depleted T cells, or T cells were the source of the cDNA or gDNA that made up the material.

As originally analysed: The assay estimated nucleated cells by amplifying reference gene primers. TCRdb's copy holds only in-frame clones and misses some; the assay was immunoSEQ multiplex PCR. The V and J calls and clone size were taken over from that table, and D and trimming were inferred from the DNA. The sample has around 120,000 clones; approximately 87% are singletons. The germline V gene encodes CDR1 MNHEY and CDR2 SMNVEV (reference sequence). The CDR3 is 14 residues long. The V end lost 3 bases, the J end lost 9 bases, and 12 bases lay between the germline ends. The chain is built from TRBV27 and TRBJ1-6; D gene ambiguous. The specimen sequenced was peripheral blood. The source is a woman between 70 and 85 years old with acute or convalescent COVID-19. The CDR3 nucleotides are TGTGCCAGCAGTTTGCGCCCACTGAGTTCACCCCTCCACTTT. Its protein product is CASSLRPLSSPLHF.